Each of the 21 T cell receptor beta chains below was sequenced from the same sample in a study of beta chain features in type 1 diabetes. TCRB transcripts that were expressed got sequenced, as all of the isolated RNA had been reverse transcribed. Sequenced by immunoSEQ multiplex PCR; TCRdb stores in-frame clones only, minus some. Altogether 240,000 or so clones are present, more than 65% being singletons, with the ten largest covering about 0.05%. Source material: naive CD4+ T cells from blood. Receptor source: a young man in good health.

V gene TRBV27 combines with J gene TRBJ2-7; a weak D match, TRBD1 (6 bases). Trimming took 2 bases from V and 0 from J, leaving 14 bases between them. Germline assignment: CDR1 MNHEY and CDR2 SMNVEV (reference sequence). CDR3 length: 16 residues. CDR3 in amino acids: CASSLTGQISSYEQYF. The CDR3 DNA sequence: TGTGCCAGCAGTTTAACCGGACAGATAAGCTCCTACGAGCAGTACTTC.

The rearrangement uses TRBV29-1 and TRBJ2-1, with D possibly matching TRBD2 (6 bases). Germline values: CDR1 SQVTM, CDR2 ANQGSEA. V was trimmed by 6 bases and J by 1 base, leaving 22 bases between them. This CDR3 is built from 17 residues. The CDR3 DNA sequence: TGCAGCGTCGGAGCAGGCCCAGGGAGCGGGTCCTACAATGAGCAGTTCTTC. It translates to CSVGAGPGSGSYNEQFF.

The chain joins TRBV15 to TRBJ2-3; D ambiguous. The CDR3 runs to 15 residues. From germline, CDR1 is LNHNV and CDR2 YYDKDF (reference sequence). The V end lost 5 bases, the J end lost 0 bases, and 12 bases lay between the germline ends. The CDR3 spells CATSPSSHSTDTQYF. For the CDR3, the DNA is TGTGCCACCAGCCCCTCGTCCCATAGCACAGATACGCAGTATTTT. Based on the CDR3 plus reference TRBV15 and TRBJ2-3, the full variable domain is DAMVIQNPRYQVTQFGKPVTLSCSQTLNHNVMYWYQQKSSQAPKLLFHYYDKDFNNEADTPDNFQSRRPNTSFCFLDIRSPGLGDTAMYLCATSPSSHSTDTQYFGPGTRLTVL.

The V and J genes are TRBV25-1 and TRBJ2-3; TRBD2 matches 8 bases. CDR3 length: 17 residues. Losses at the gene ends were 5 bases for V and 0 bases for J; bases not matched to a gene: 10. Per the germline V gene, CDR1 is MGHDK and CDR2 is SYGVNS. Here the CDR3 reads CASSFGTSGGSTDTQYF. The CDR3 DNA reads as TGTGCCAGCAGTTTTGGAACTAGCGGAGGTAGCACAGATACGCAGTATTTT.

The rearrangement joins TRBV7-9 to TRBJ1-2, with a weak D call TRBD1 (6 bases). Trimming shortened V by 3 bases and J by 6 bases, and 11 bases separated the two germline ends. The germline gives CDR1 SEHNR, CDR2 FQNEAQ (reference sequence). The CDR3 runs 13 residues. CDR3 sequence reads: CASSLSQGHGYTF. The DNA for the CDR3 is TGTGCCAGCAGCTTGTCACAGGGCCATGGCTACACCTTC.

The rearrangement joins TRBV5-6 to TRBJ2-3, with 11 bases identical to TRBD1. Germline lookup yields CDR1 SGHDT and CDR2 YYEEEE. The CDR3 runs to 16 residues. With 1 base clipped from V and 4 bases from J, the junction kept 5 bases outside the gene matches. CDR3 in amino acids: CASSLLGQGGADTQYF. In DNA, the CDR3 is TGTGCCAGCAGCTTGCTGGGACAGGGGGGGGCAGATACGCAGTATTTT.

The CDR3 nucleotides are TGTGGGGCCGGGACAGACTACAATGAGCAGTTCTTC. Protein: CGAGTDYNEQFF. This chain uses TRBV28 with TRBJ2-1; 7 bases fit TRBD1. Germline CDR1 MDHEN, CDR2 SYDVKM. The CDR3 extends over 12 amino acids.

This chain joins TRBV30 and TRBJ1-1, with 9 bases lining up with TRBD1. The CDR3 is made up of 12 amino acids. Germline CDR1 GTSNPN, CDR2 SVGIG (reference sequence). V lost 7 bases to trimming and J lost 5 bases; unmatched junction nucleotides: 5. CDR3 loop: CASYRGQTEAFF. The CDR3 bases are TGTGCCTCTTACAGGGGGCAGACTGAAGCTTTCTTT.

The CDR3 loop reads CASRRLAAQETQYF. CDR3 DNA: TGTGCCAGCAGGAGGCTAGCAGCCCAAGAGACCCAGTACTTC. The chain carries TRBV5-6 and TRBJ2-5, with D tentatively TRBD2 (5 bases). Germline CDR1 and CDR2: SGHDT and YYEEEE. With 5 bases removed from V and 1 base from J, the gap between germline ends came to 12 bases. CDR3 size: 14 residues.

This clone was recorded a few times. CDR3 nucleotide sequence: TGCGCCAGCAGCCAAGACCCAGGGGATGAGCAGTACTTC. It translates to CASSQDPGDEQYF. V usage is TRBV4-3 and J usage is TRBJ2-7; tentatively, D is TRBD1 (6 bases). V lost 0 bases, J lost 7 bases, and 10 bases lay in between. Germline loops: CDR1 LGHNA, CDR2 YSLEER. CDR3 length equals 13 residues.

The rearrangement links TRBV30 to TRBJ2-6; TRBD1 matches at 8 bases. The CDR3 is made up of 13 amino acids. Trimming cost V 8 bases and J 7 bases; bases outside gene matches: 7. CDR1 GTSNPN and CDR2 SVGIG come from the germline V gene (reference sequence). CDR3 residues: CAHRQGPANVLTF. In DNA form, the CDR3 reads TGTGCCCATAGACAGGGGCCTGCCAACGTCCTGACTTTC.

V and J are TRBV20-1 and TRBJ2-7; D is uncertain. The germline CDR1 and CDR2 sequences are DFQATT and SNEGSKA (reference sequence). This CDR3 has 11 amino acids. V was cut by 5 bases and J by 7 bases, with 12 bases left in between. Written as DNA, the CDR3 is TGCAGTGCTGAAAAGGAGAGAGAGCAGTACTTC. This codes for CSAEKEREQYF.

The CDR3 DNA is TGTGCCAGCAGCTTAATCCGGGGGGCCAACAATGAGCAGTTCTTC. Its protein is CASSLIRGANNEQFF. The genes are TRBV11-2 and TRBJ2-1; maybe TRBD2 (7 bases). V was shortened by 2 bases and J by 5 bases, with 13 bases between the two germline ends. The CDR3 loop spans 15 amino acids. CDR1 SGHAT and CDR2 FQNNGV come from the germline V gene.

This sequence joins TRBV30 and TRBJ2-1; TRBD2 matches at 14 bases. This CDR3 is built from 17 residues. Germline V gives CDR1 GTSNPN, CDR2 SVGIG (reference sequence). V shed 1 base, J shed 0 bases, and the junction held 2 bases outside the gene matches. The CDR3 here is CAWSAGTSGSSYNEQFF. CDR3 bases: TGTGCCTGGAGTGCGGGGACTAGCGGGAGCTCCTACAATGAGCAGTTCTTC.

The table lists this clone with a few counts. This chain joins TRBV11-2 and TRBJ2-5; D remains ambiguous. This CDR3 is 11 amino acids long. V was pared by 6 bases and J by 5 bases, with 7 bases between. Germline CDR1 is SGHAT and CDR2 is FQNNGV. This CDR3 reads CASRSGETQYF. The CDR3 DNA sequence: TGTGCCAGCAGGTCTGGGGAGACCCAGTACTTC.

The chain is built from TRBV28 and TRBJ2-5; 9 bases map to TRBD2. Germline CDR1 MDHEN, CDR2 SYDVKM. The CDR3 is 15 amino acids. With 3 bases clipped from V and 2 bases from J, the junction kept 4 bases outside the gene matches. The CDR3 here is CASSFERGVQETQYF. The CDR3 nucleotides are TGTGCCAGCAGTTTCGAGCGGGGGGTACAAGAGACCCAGTACTTC. Together with reference TRBV28 and TRBJ2-5, the CDR3 gives the full variable domain: DVKVTQSSRYLVKRTGEKVFLECVQDMDHENMFWYRQDPGLGLRLIYFSYDVKMKEKGDIPEGYSVSREKKERFSLILESASTNQTSMYLCASSFERGVQETQYFGPGTRLLVL.

With regard to this clone: The conserved final phenylalanine or tryptophan is absent from the CDR3, which likely points to a read error. No DNA is shown, since the ends of the CDR3 on it are uncertain; the CDR3 is the one TCRdb lists. The chain recombines TRBV21-1 with TRBJ2-4. TRBV21-1 is a pseudogene locus. 10 amino acids form the CDR3, both terminal residues included. The CDR3 loop reads CASNLGSGEV.

This clone has just a few counts. The chain uses TRBV29-1 and TRBJ2-1; D remains unclear. The length of the CDR3 is 13 residues. With 6 bases removed from V and 7 bases from J, the gap between germline ends came to 16 bases. CDR1 and CDR2 (germline): SQVTM, ANQGSEA. The CDR3 nucleotides read TGCAGCGTCCTGAGATTAATAGCTAATGAGCAGTTCTTC. It encodes CSVLRLIANEQFF.

The J gene is TRBJ2-3, the V gene TRBV5-4, with D perhaps matching TRBD1 (5 bases). V was cut by 10 bases and J by 4 bases, with 28 bases left in between. Germline V lookup: CDR1 SGHNT, CDR2 YYREEE (reference sequence). The CDR3 covers 17 residues. In DNA form, the CDR3 reads TGTGCCTCTTTCCCGGCAGGTGGCAGGGTCACGGCAGATACGCAGTATTTT. It yields the protein CASFPAGGRVTADTQYF.

The chain links TRBV20-1 to TRBJ1-4; no clear D. The V end lost 3 bases, the J end lost 4 bases, and 3 bases lay between the germline ends. The CDR3 has 11 amino acids. Looked up from germline, CDR1 is DFQATT and CDR2 is SNEGSKA (reference sequence). The DNA for the CDR3 is TGCAGTGCTAGGTTTAATGAAAAACTGTTTTTT. Translation gives CSARFNEKLFF.

The rearrangement links TRBV7-9 to TRBJ1-1; D is uncertain. Germline values: CDR1 SEHNR, CDR2 FQNEAQ (reference sequence). The CDR3 totals 12 residues. Trimming took 5 bases from V and 11 from J, leaving 15 bases between them. DNA for the CDR3: TGTGCCAGCAGCCCTACCCGGCTGGAGGCTTTCTTT. Its translation is CASSPTRLEAFF.